The present TCR beta chain was sequenced within a study of monozygotic twins with inflammatory bowel disease. The CDR3 length is 12 residues. Per germline, CDR1 SGHDT and CDR2 YYEEEE. There were eight separate reactions per sample in which cDNA was made. TCRdb re-called the 5' RACE reads and gives one entry per CDR3 protein, without DNA. Its table lists tens of thousands of distinct CDR3 sequences. The receptor was derived from a human donor with ulcerative colitis or Crohn's disease, or a healthy co-twin of an affected twin (not recorded which). This sequence joins TRBV5-6 and TRBJ2-6; TCRdb picks TRBD1, but there is no DNA to check that call. The sample consisted of blood. The CDR3: CASSPTGNVLTF.